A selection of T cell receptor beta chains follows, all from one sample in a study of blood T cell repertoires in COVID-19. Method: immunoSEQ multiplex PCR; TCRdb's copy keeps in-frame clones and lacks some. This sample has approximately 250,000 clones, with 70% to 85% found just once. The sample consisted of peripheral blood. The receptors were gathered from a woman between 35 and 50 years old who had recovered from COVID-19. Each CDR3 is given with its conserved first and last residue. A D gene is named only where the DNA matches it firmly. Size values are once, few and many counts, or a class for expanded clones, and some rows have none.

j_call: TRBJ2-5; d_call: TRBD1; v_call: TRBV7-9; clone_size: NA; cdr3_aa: CASSLGGQGQETQYF; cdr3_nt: TGTGCCAGCAGCTTAGGGGGACAGGGGCAGGAGACCCAGTACTTC
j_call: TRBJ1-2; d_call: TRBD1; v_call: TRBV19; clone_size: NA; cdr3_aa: CASSISRTGGTGYTF; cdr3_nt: TGTGCCAGTAGTATATCGAGGACAGGGGGCACTGGCTACACCTTC
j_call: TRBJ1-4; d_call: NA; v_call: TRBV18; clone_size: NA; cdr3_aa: CASSPLRETNEKLFF; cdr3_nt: TGTGCCAGCTCACCACTCCGGGAAACTAATGAAAAACTGTTTTTT
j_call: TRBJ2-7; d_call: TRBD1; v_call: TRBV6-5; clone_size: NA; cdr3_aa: CASRGQALSSYEQYF; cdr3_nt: TGTGCCAGCAGGGGACAGGCTCTGAGCTCCTACGAGCAGTACTTC
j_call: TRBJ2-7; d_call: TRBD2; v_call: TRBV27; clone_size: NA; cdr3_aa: CASTGGYEQYF; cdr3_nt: TGTGCCAGCACGGGAGGCTACGAGCAGTACTTC
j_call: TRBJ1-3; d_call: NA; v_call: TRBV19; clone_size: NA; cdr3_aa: CASSRPGARSGNTIYF; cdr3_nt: TGTGCCAGTAGTAGGCCAGGGGCCCGGTCTGGAAACACCATATATTTT
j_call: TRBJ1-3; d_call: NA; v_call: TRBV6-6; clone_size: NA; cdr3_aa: CASTGVNEGNTIYF; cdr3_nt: TGTGCCAGCACGGGGGTCAACGAGGGAAACACCATATATTTT
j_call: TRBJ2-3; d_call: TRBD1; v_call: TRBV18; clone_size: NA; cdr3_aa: CAQGDNGEDTQYF; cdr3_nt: TGTGCACAGGGGGACAATGGGGAAGATACGCAGTATTTT
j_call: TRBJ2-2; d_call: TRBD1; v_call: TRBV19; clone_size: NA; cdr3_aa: CASSGTGDTGELFF; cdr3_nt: TGTGCCAGTAGTGGGACAGGGGACACCGGGGAGCTGTTTTTT
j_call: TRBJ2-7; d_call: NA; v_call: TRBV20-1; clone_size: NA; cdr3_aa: CSAQRVAEQYF; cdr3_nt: TGCAGTGCTCAGCGGGTAGCCGAGCAGTACTTC
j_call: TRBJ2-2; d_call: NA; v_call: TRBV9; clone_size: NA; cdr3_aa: CASTFQNTGELFF; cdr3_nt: TGTGCCAGCACATTTCAGAACACCGGGGAGCTGTTTTTT
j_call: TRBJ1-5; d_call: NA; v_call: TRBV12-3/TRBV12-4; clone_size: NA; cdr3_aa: CASMEDLGQPQHF; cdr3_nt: TGTGCCAGCATGGAGGATCTGGGTCAGCCCCAGCATTTT
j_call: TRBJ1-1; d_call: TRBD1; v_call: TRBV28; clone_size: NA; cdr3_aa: CASSSPGQGDTEAFF; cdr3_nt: TGTGCCAGCAGTTCGCCTGGACAGGGAGACACTGAAGCTTTCTTT
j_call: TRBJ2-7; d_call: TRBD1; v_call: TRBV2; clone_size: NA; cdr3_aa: CASQTGPSSYEQYF; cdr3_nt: TGTGCCAGCCAGACAGGGCCTAGCTCCTACGAGCAGTACTTC
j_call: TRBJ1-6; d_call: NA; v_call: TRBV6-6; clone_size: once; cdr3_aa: CASSNSRQGGSSFNSPLHF; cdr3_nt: TGTGCCAGCAGCAACTCAAGGCAGGGAGGTTCGTCGTTCAATTCACCCCTCCACTTT
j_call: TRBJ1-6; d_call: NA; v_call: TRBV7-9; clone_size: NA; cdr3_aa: CASSGPGGAGSPLHF; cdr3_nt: TGTGCCAGCAGCGGACCCGGAGGGGCTGGTTCACCCCTCCACTTT
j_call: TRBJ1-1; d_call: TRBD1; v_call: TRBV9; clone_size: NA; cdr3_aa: CASSGGDRGWDTEAFF; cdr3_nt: TGTGCCAGCAGCGGGGGAGACAGGGGATGGGACACTGAAGCTTTCTTT
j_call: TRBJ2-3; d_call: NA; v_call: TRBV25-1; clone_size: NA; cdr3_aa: CASSESALSTGDTQYF; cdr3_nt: TGTGCCAGCAGTGAATCGGCCCTTAGTACGGGGGATACGCAGTATTTT
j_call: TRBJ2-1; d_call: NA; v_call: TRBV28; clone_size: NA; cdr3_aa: CASSLFSFREQFF; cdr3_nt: TGTGCCAGCAGTTTATTCAGTTTCCGTGAGCAGTTCTTC
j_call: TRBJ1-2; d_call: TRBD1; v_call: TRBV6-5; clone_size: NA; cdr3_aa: CASSYSNNRGAYGYTF; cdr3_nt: TGTGCCAGCAGTTACTCGAATAACAGGGGAGCCTATGGCTACACCTTC
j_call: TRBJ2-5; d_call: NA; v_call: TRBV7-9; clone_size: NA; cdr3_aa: CASSEGTSEETQYF; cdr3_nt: TGTGCCAGCAGCGAGGGGACTTCAGAAGAGACCCAGTACTTC
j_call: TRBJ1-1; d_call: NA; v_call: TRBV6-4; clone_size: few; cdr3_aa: CASSEGSGGNTEAFF; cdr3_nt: TGTGCCAGCAGTGAAGGTTCGGGAGGGAACACTGAAGCTTTCTTT
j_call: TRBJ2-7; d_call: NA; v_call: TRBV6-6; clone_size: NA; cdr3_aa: CASSYFDRSYEQYF; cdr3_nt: TGTGCCAGCAGTTACTTCGACAGGTCCTACGAGCAGTACTTC
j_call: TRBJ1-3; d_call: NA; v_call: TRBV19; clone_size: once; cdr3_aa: CASERQASGNTIYF; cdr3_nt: TGTGCCAGTGAAAGACAGGCCTCTGGAAACACCATATATTTT
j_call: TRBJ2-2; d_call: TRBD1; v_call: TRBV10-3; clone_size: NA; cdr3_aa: CAISDPPTGTGELFF; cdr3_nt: TGTGCCATCAGTGATCCCCCGACAGGGACCGGGGAGCTGTTTTTT
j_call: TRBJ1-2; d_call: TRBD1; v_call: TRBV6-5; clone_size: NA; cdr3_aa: CASRDRGGGSYTF; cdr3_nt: TGTGCCAGCAGGGACAGGGGTGGGGGTAGCTACACCTTC
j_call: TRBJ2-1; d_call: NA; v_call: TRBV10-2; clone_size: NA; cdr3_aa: CASSAPASKSYNEQFF; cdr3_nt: TGCGCCAGCAGTGCCCCCGCTAGTAAATCCTACAATGAGCAGTTCTTC
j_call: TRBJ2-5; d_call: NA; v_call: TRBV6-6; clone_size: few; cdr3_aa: CASNPGGSRETQYF; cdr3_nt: TGTGCCAGCAATCCTGGAGGTAGCCGGGAGACCCAGTACTTC
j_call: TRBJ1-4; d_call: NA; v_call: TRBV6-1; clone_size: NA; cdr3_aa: CASSEPGRNEKLFF; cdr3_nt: TGTGCCAGCAGTGAACCAGGGAGGAATGAAAAACTGTTTTTT
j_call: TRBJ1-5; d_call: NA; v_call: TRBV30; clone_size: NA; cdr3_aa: CAWNFDNNQPQHF; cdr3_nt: TGTGCCTGGAATTTTGACAACAATCAGCCCCAGCATTTT
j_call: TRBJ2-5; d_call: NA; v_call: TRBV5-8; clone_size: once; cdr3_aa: CASRVGNGAQETQYF; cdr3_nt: TGTGCCAGCAGGGTCGGGAACGGAGCTCAAGAGACCCAGTACTTC
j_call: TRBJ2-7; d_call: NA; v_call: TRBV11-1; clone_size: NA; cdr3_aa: CASSLRGQSEQYF; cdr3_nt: TGTGCCAGCAGCTTAAGGGGACAATCCGAGCAGTACTTC
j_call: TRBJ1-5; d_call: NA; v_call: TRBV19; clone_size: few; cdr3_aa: CASAGRHSNQPQHF; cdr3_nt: TGTGCCAGTGCGGGCCGGCATAGCAATCAGCCCCAGCATTTT
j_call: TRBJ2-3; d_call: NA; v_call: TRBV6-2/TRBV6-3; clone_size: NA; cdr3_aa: CASSTTRSDTQYF; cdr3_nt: TGTGCCAGCAGTACTACTAGATCAGATACGCAGTATTTT
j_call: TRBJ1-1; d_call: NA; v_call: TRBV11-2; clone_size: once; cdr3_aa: CASSLEAASEAFF; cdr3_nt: TGTGCCAGCAGCTTAGAAGCGGCCAGCGAAGCTTTCTTT
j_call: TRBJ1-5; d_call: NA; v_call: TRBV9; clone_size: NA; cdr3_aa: CASSDPSDSPNQPQHF; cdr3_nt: TGTGCCAGCAGCGACCCTTCGGACAGCCCCAATCAGCCCCAGCATTTT
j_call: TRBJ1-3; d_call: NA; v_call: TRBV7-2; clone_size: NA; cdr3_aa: CASSLMRGPGNTIYF; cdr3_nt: TGTGCCAGCAGCCTCATGCGTGGGCCTGGAAACACCATATATTTT
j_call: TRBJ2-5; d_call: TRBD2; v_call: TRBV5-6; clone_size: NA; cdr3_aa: CASSLGGGALETQYF; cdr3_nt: TGTGCCAGCAGCTTAGGCGGGGGGGCCTTGGAGACCCAGTACTTC
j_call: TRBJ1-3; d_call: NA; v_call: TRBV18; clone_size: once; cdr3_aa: CASSLLKRAISGNTIYF; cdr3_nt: TGTGCCAGCTCACTTTTAAAGCGGGCCATCTCTGGAAACACCATATATTTT
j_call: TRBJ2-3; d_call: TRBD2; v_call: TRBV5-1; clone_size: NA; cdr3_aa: CASSSPSGPTDTQYF; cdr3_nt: TGCGCCAGCAGTTCTCCTAGCGGGCCCACAGATACGCAGTATTTT
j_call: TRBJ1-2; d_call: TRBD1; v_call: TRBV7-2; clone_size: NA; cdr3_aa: CASSLGQGNYGYTF; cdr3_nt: TGTGCCAGCAGCTTAGGACAGGGTAACTATGGCTACACCTTC
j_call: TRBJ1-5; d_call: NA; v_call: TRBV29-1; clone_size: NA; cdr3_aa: CSVVDPDQPQHF; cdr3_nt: TGCAGCGTTGTTGATCCGGATCAGCCCCAGCATTTT
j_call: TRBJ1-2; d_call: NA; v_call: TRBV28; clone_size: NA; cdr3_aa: CASSFLIQAYGYTF; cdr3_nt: TGTGCCAGCAGTTTCCTTATCCAGGCCTATGGCTACACCTTC
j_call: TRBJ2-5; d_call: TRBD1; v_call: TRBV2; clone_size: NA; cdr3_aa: CASSEAWTGGRNF; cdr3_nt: TGTGCCAGCAGTGAAGCGTGGACAGGCGGAAGGAACTTC
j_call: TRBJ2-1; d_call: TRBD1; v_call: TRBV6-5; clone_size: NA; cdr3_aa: CASRTGKYNEQFF; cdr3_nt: TGTGCCAGCAGGACAGGGAAATACAATGAGCAGTTCTTC
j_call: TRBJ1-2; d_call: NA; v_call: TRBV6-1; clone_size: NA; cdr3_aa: CASSEVQSYGYTF; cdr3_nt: TGTGCCAGCAGTGAAGTGCAGTCCTATGGCTACACCTTC
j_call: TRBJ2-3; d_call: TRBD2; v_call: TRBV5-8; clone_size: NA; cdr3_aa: CASSFLRGGGTDTQYF; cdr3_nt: TGTGCCAGCAGCTTCCTGCGGGGGGGCGGTACAGATACGCAGTATTTT
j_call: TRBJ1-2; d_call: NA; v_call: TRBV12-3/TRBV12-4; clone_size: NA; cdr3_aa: CASSLSPGGGYTF; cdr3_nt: TGTGCCAGCAGTTTGTCTCCGGGAGGTGGCTACACCTTC
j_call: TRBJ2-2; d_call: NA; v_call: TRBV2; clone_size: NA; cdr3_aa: CASDFLSTGELFF; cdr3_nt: TGTGCCAGTGACTTCTTGAGCACCGGGGAGCTGTTTTTT
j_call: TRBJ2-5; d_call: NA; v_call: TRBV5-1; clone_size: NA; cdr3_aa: CASSPVGGETQYF; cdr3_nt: TGCGCCAGCAGCCCGGTGGGGGGAGAGACCCAGTACTTC
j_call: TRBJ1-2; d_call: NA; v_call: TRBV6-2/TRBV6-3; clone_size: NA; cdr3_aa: CASSSRQPNYGYTF; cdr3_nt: TGTGCCAGCAGTTCCCGACAGCCTAACTATGGCTACACCTTC
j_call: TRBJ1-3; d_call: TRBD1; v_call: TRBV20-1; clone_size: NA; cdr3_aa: CSASKGAAGNTIYF; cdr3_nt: TGCAGTGCTAGTAAGGGGGCCGCTGGAAACACCATATATTTT
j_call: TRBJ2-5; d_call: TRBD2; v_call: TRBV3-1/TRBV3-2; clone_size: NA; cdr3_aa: CASSDLAGIETQYF; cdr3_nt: TGTGCCAGCAGCGATCTAGCGGGGATAGAGACCCAGTACTTC
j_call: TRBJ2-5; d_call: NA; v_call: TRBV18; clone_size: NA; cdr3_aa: CASSLEQETQYF; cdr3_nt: TGTGCCAGCTCACTAGAACAAGAGACCCAGTACTTC
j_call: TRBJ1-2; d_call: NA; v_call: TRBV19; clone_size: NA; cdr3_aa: CASSTSGSYTF; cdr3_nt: TGTGCCAGTAGTACCTCAGGAAGCTACACCTTC
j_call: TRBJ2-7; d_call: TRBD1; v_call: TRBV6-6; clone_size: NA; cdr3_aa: CASSYLGQGAGQYF; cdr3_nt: TGTGCCAGCAGTTACTTGGGACAGGGGGCAGGGCAGTACTTC
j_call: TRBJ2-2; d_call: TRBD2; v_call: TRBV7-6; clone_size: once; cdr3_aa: CASSLAPVGAGGPSGELFF; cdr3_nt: TGTGCCAGCAGCTTAGCCCCGGTGGGAGCGGGGGGGCCCAGCGGGGAGCTGTTTTTT